Presented here are 5 T cell receptor beta chains from one specimen sequenced in a study of vaccination and CD4 T cells after COVID-19. Oncomine TCR Beta short-read sequencing was applied to DNA from cultured CD4+ T cells. TCRdb analysed the PCR reads with MiXCR anew, one entry per CDR3 protein. The sample records around 19,000 distinct CDR3 sequences, around 28% being singletons. Antigens for these TCRs are unknown. Noted treatment: 10-day PBMC culture with coronavirus spike peptide pools or control peptides (ViraFEST assay). Material for sequencing was cultured CD4+ T cells from blood. The receptors derive from a human donor with COVID-19.

This chain joins TRBV7-2 and TRBJ2-3, with 7 bases identical to TRBD2. The CDR3 contains 15 residues. The V segment lost 7 bases and the J segment 3 bases; nucleotides outside the gene matches: 10. Germline V CDR1 and CDR2: SGHTA, FQGNSA. As DNA, the CDR3 is TGTGCCAGCACCCAAGATTCGGGGGGTACAGATACGCAGTATTTT. Amino acid sequence: CASTQDSGGTDTQYF.

The V gene is TRBV5-1, the J gene TRBJ1-2, with TRBD1 matching 7 bases. The germline V gene encodes CDR1 SGHRS and CDR2 YFSETQ. V lost 4 bases, J lost 5 bases, and 11 bases stayed unmatched. The CDR3 runs 15 residues. The CDR3 DNA is TGCGCCAGCAGCGCTCTGACAGGGAGCGTATATGGCTACACCTTC. Translated: CASSALTGSVYGYTF. The complete variable domain, with remaining parts taken from reference TRBV5-1 and TRBJ1-2, reads KAGVTQTPRYLIKTRGQQVTLSCSPISGHRSVSWYQQTPGQGLQFLFEYFSETQRNKGNFPGRFSGRQFSNSRSEMNVSTLELGDSALYLCASSALTGSVYGYTFGSGTRLTVV.

This chain connects TRBV7-9 to TRBJ1-5; D may be TRBD1 (5 bases). V shed 4 bases and J shed 6 bases, with 16 bases lying between them. This CDR3 contains 15 residues. CDR1 is SEHNR, CDR2 FQNEAQ, per germline (reference sequence). The CDR3 is CASSSDGTTGQPQHF. Here the CDR3 DNA reads TGTGCCAGCAGCTCCGACGGAACCACAGGTCAGCCCCAGCATTTT.

The chain has TRBV7-2 and TRBJ2-2, with TRBD2 as a possible D gene (6 bases). This CDR3 spans 14 amino acids. V was clipped by 5 bases and J by 9 bases, with 16 bases between them. From germline, CDR1 is SGHTA and CDR2 FQGNSA. The CDR3 here is CASSPGLSSRELFF. DNA of the CDR3: TGTGCCAGCAGCCCGGGACTGTCTTCCAGGGAGCTGTTTTTT.

This clonotype was detected only a few times. The genes are TRBV28 and TRBJ2-2; 8 nucleotides match TRBD2. This CDR3 comprises 14 residues. V trimming: 5 bases; J trimming: 4 bases; junction bases outside the gene matches: 3. The germline gives CDR1 MDHEN, CDR2 SYDVKM. The CDR3 is CASSRGGGTGELFF. CDR3 in DNA: TGTGCCAGCAGTCGGGGGGGCGGCACCGGGGAGCTGTTTTTT.